These 32 T cell receptor beta chains share one sample of origin, sequenced in a study of blood T cells in healthy people across ages. Together with a sample-barcoded 5' primer, a J-beta primer mix was included in a second PCR lasting roughly 6 to 12 cycles. One entry per CDR3 protein results from TCRdb running MiXCR on the 5' RACE reads. The sample includes 800,000 to 950,000 distinct CDR3 sequences, 25% to 35% of them seen just once. In addition, the sample was reused for a study of T cells of mothers and their children.

What was sequenced was blood. These receptors were taken from a woman between 35 and 50 years old in good health.

For this clonotype: The germline gene is not matched at one end of the junction; a read error may be the cause. This rearrangement joins TRBV12-3 or TRBV12-4 to TRBJ1-5; D not certain. The CDR3 covers 13 residues. The CDR3 nucleotides read TGTGCCAGCGCCGAACGAGGTGGTCAGCCTCAGCATTTT. As protein: CASAERGGQPQHF.

This clonotype was seen a handful of times. This rearrangement joins TRBV12-3 or TRBV12-4 to TRBJ1-1; possible D gene TRBD1, 5 bases. CDR3 size: 13 residues. Trimming cost V 5 bases and J 3 bases, with 10 bases left between them. The CDR3 is CASSLYRYTEAFF. DNA for the CDR3: TGTGCCAGCAGTCTATACAGGTACACTGAAGCTTTCTTT.

This clonotype was seen more than once but under ten times. The chain employs TRBV5-1 and TRBJ2-7; no clear D. Trimming cost V 6 bases and J 3 bases, with 19 bases left between them. Germline V gives CDR1 SGHRS, CDR2 YFSETQ. The CDR3 runs 15 residues. CDR3: CASKSSEIRDYEQYF. In nucleotides, the CDR3 is TGCGCCAGCAAATCGTCGGAGATAAGAGACTACGAGCAGTACTTC.

The gene calls are TRBV29-1 and TRBJ2-3, with 9 bases identical to TRBD1. The CDR3 consists of 14 residues. The V segment lost 6 bases and the J segment 1 base; nucleotides outside the gene matches: 5. Germline V gives CDR1 SQVTM, CDR2 ANQGSEA. CDR3 DNA sequence: TGCAGCGTCGAGGGACAGGGACGCACAGATACGCAGTATTTT. This sequence encodes CSVEGQGRTDTQYF.

This sequence joins TRBV2 and TRBJ2-5; either TRBD1 or TRBD2 may fit D (6 bases each). CDR1 is SNHLY and CDR2 is FYNNEI in the germline V gene. V lost 6 bases to trimming and J lost 9 bases, with 17 bases between them. The CDR3 loop spans 13 amino acids. The CDR3 region is CASRSGDSLSQYF. The DNA for the CDR3 is TGTGCCAGCAGGTCAGGGGACTCCCTGTCCCAGTACTTC.

There are a few counts of this clonotype. The rearrangement uses TRBV3-1 and TRBJ1-5; 9 bases match TRBD1. There are 16 residues in the CDR3. The ends lost 2 bases at V and 5 bases at J; junction bases unmatched: 7. The germline V gene encodes CDR1 LGHDT and CDR2 YNNKEL (reference sequence). The CDR3 here is CASSQSGQGFYQPQHF. CDR3 bases: TGTGCCAGCAGCCAATCGGGACAGGGTTTCTATCAGCCCCAGCATTTT.

This clonotype was recorded a few times. At one end the junction does not follow the germline gene, possibly because of a read error. The CDR3 loop is CASCLTSGGTNTQYF. In nucleotides, the CDR3 is TGCGCCAGCTGCTTGACTAGCGGGGGAACAAATACGCAGTATTTT. The rearrangement uses TRBV5-1 and TRBJ2-3; 12 nucleotides align to TRBD2. The germline V gene has CDR1 SGHRS and CDR2 YFSETQ. This CDR3 has 15 residues.

This chain uses TRBV5-1 with TRBJ2-1, with 7 bases lining up with TRBD1. Germline V gene lookup returns CDR1 SGHRS and CDR2 YFSETQ. The CDR3 totals 17 residues. The junction had 10 bases not matched to a gene; V was cut back by 4 bases and J by 0 bases. The CDR3 region is CASSPRPAGGSYNEQFF. In nucleotides, the CDR3 is TGCGCCAGCAGCCCCAGGCCCGCAGGGGGCTCCTACAATGAGCAGTTCTTC. The variable domain in full, with the rest retrieved from reference TRBV5-1 and TRBJ2-1, is KAGVTQTPRYLIKTRGQQVTLSCSPISGHRSVSWYQQTPGQGLQFLFEYFSETQRNKGNFPGRFSGRQFSNSRSEMNVSTLELGDSALYLCASSPRPAGGSYNEQFFGPGTRLTVL.

The chain combines TRBV7-2 with TRBJ1-3; D remains unclear. With 1 base removed from V and 0 bases from J, the gap between germline ends came to 13 bases. Germline values: CDR1 SGHTA, CDR2 FQGNSA. This CDR3 region has 17 residues. The DNA of the CDR3 is TGTGCCAGCAGCTTAGGGCCAGAGCCCCGCTCTGGAAACACCATATATTTT. This sequence encodes CASSLGPEPRSGNTIYF.

This clonotype showed up many times. This chain uses TRBV20-1 with TRBJ2-1; tentatively, D is TRBD1 (6 bases). The V gene's germline CDR1 is DFQATT and CDR2 SNEGSKA (reference sequence). The CDR3 length is 14 residues. V dropped 6 bases and J dropped 5 bases, with 17 bases sitting between them. The CDR3 protein is CSAPSRGPNNEQFF. DNA of the CDR3: TGCAGTGCCCCCAGCAGGGGACCAAACAATGAGCAGTTCTTC.

This clonotype was counted many times. The CDR3 nucleotides read TGTGCCATCAGTGACAGGGGTAGCAATCAGCCCCAGCATTTT. Its translation: CAISDRGSNQPQHF. This rearrangement joins TRBV10-3 to TRBJ1-5; the D gene is possibly TRBD1 (6 bases). Germline V CDR1 and CDR2: ENHRY, SYGVKD. The CDR3 has 14 amino acids. Trimming stripped 3 bases from V and 0 bases from J, with 6 bases between.

This clonotype was counted ten times or more. This rearrangement joins TRBV12-3 or TRBV12-4 to TRBJ2-1; TRBD1 matches 12 bases. This CDR3 comprises 14 residues. V shed 5 bases and J 8 bases; nucleotides not matched to a gene: 4. As DNA, the CDR3 is TGTGCCAGCAGTGCGGGACAGGGGGCCGATGAGCAGTTCTTC. It is translated as CASSAGQGADEQFF.

There are many counts of this clonotype. This chain joins TRBV27 and TRBJ1-2; no definite D call. The ends were cut back, 6 bases at V and 8 bases at J, with 13 bases in the middle. The CDR3 has 12 residues. In germline, CDR1 is MNHEY, CDR2 SMNVEV (reference sequence). The CDR3 coding sequence is TGTGCCAGCAGGACCGTAGGCGGCGGCTACACCTTC. Residues: CASRTVGGGYTF.

The sample holds many counts of this clonotype. J is TRBJ1-4 and V is TRBV12-3 or TRBV12-4, with TRBD1 as a possible D gene (5 bases). CDR3 length: 14 amino acids. Trimming removed 5 bases from V and 3 bases from J, with 10 bases in between. CDR3 nucleotide sequence: TGTGCCAGCAGTCCGACAGCTTCTAATGAAAAACTGTTTTTT. Amino acid sequence: CASSPTASNEKLFF.

This clonotype was counted between two and nine times. V is TRBV28 and J is TRBJ2-5, with 11 bases matching TRBD2. There are 16 residues in the CDR3. The J segment lost 1 base and the V segment lost 4 bases, leaving 5 bases of the junction unmatched. Germline CDR1 reads MDHEN; CDR2 reads SYDVKM. CDR3 sequence reads: CASSSWTSGPQETQYF. In nucleotides, the CDR3 is TGTGCCAGCAGTTCCTGGACTAGCGGGCCCCAAGAGACCCAGTACTTC.

At least ten counts were recorded for this clonotype. The genes are TRBV6-5 and TRBJ1-6, with D uncertain. The CDR3 runs to 12 residues. Germline CDR1 MNHEY, CDR2 SVGAGI. V dropped 4 bases and J dropped 5 bases, with 3 bases sitting between them. Here the CDR3 DNA reads TGTGCCAGCAGTTTTAATAATTCACCCCTCCACTTT. This gives the protein CASSFNNSPLHF.

This clonotype occurred many times. The rearrangement links TRBV6-2 or TRBV6-3 to TRBJ2-1; 12 positions agree with TRBD2. CDR3 length equals 15 residues. In germline, CDR1 is MNHEY, CDR2 SVGEGT. V was pared by 3 bases and J by 7 bases, with 4 bases of the junction left unmatched. Here the CDR3 DNA reads TGTGCCAGCAGTTATCCACTAGCGGGGGGAAATGAGCAGTTCTTC. Its protein is CASSYPLAGGNEQFF.

This clonotype was detected only a few times. The chain links TRBV5-1 to TRBJ1-1, with D perhaps matching TRBD1 (5 bases). The germline CDR1 and CDR2 sequences are SGHRS and YFSETQ. V was trimmed by 3 bases and J by 4 bases, leaving 16 bases between them. The CDR3 totals 15 residues. The CDR3 nucleotides read TGCGCCAGCAGCTCTACGGCGGGACGCGGCACTGAAGCTTTCTTT. Its translation is CASSSTAGRGTEAFF.

This clonotype was seen a handful of times. Germline is not matched at one junction end, which may reflect a read error. This chain connects TRBV18 to TRBJ2-5, with D uncertain. The CDR3 covers 13 residues. Germline-derived CDR1 and CDR2 are KGHSH and LQKENI. This chain's CDR3 is CASSRVDQGTQYF. In DNA form, the CDR3 reads TGTGCCAGCTCACGGGTCGACCAAGGGACCCAGTACTTC.

The chain uses TRBV4-1 and TRBJ2-1; 10 nucleotides match TRBD2. V dropped 5 bases and J dropped 0; count of bases not matched to a gene: 4. The CDR3 totals 16 residues. The germline gives CDR1 MGHRA, CDR2 YSYEKL. The CDR3 here is CASSAQRGGSYNEQFF. The CDR3 bases are TGCGCCAGCAGCGCCCAGCGGGGGGGCTCCTACAATGAGCAGTTCTTC.

This CDR3 reads CASSARGGMNTEAFF. CDR3 coding DNA: TGTGCCAGCAGCGCTCGAGGGGGGATGAACACTGAAGCTTTCTTT. V gene TRBV7-8 combines with J gene TRBJ1-1, with a possible D match to TRBD1 (6 bases). The CDR3 runs to 15 residues. V dropped 5 bases and J dropped 0 bases, with 13 bases sitting between them. Germline CDR1 and CDR2: SGHVS and FQNEAQ.

This clonotype occurred many times. The rearrangement uses TRBV20-1 and TRBJ1-2; D is perhaps TRBD1 (6 bases). With 2 bases removed from V and 4 bases from J, the gap between germline ends came to 14 bases. The CDR3 has 14 amino acids. CDR1 and CDR2 (germline): DFQATT, SNEGSKA (reference sequence). The CDR3 protein is CSARSGGRTYGYTF. The CDR3 DNA is TGCAGTGCTAGATCTGGGGGCAGAACCTATGGCTACACCTTC.

On this clonotype: The junction departs from the called germline gene at one end, perhaps through a read error. V is TRBV30 and J is TRBJ2-6; a weak D match, TRBD2 (6 bases). CDR1 is GTSNPN, CDR2 SVGIG, per germline (reference sequence). The CDR3 spans 18 residues. The CDR3 DNA is TGTGCCTGGGAGACCGGCGGGACCACTTTATCTGGGGCCAACGTCCGGACTTTC. Protein: CAWETGGTTLSGANVRTF.

Note on this clonotype: Being one base from a much bigger clone, this may be a read error. The rearrangement joins TRBV7-3 to TRBJ2-1; 9 bases align to TRBD1. Germline CDR1 SGHTA, CDR2 FQGTGA. This CDR3 contains 13 residues. V was pared by 5 bases and J by 9 bases, with 5 bases of the junction left unmatched. The CDR3 region is CASSEGQGSEQFF. CDR3 DNA: TGTGCCAGCAGCGAGGGACAGGGCAGTGAGCAGTTCTTC.

The chain carries TRBV11-2 and TRBJ1-5; D may be TRBD1 (6 bases). Germline CDR1 and CDR2: SGHAT and FQNNGV. Trimming stripped 6 bases from V and 1 base from J, with 22 bases between. The CDR3 extends over 18 amino acids. CDR3 sequence reads: CASSQDSPVRGSNQPQHF. The CDR3 region has the DNA TGTGCCAGCAGTCAAGACAGCCCCGTGAGGGGGAGCAATCAGCCCCAGCATTTT.

The chain recombines TRBV5-8 with TRBJ2-7; D is unclear. Deletions cut 4 bases from V and 6 bases from J, with 8 bases between. The CDR3 loop spans 11 amino acids. CDR1 and CDR2 (germline): SGHTS, YDEGEE. This CDR3 is CASSPYVEQYF. CDR3 DNA sequence: TGTGCCAGCAGCCCGTATGTCGAGCAGTACTTC.

This clonotype has a handful of counts. The rearrangement uses TRBV4-1 and TRBJ1-1; TRBD1 is a possible D gene (6 bases). CDR3 length equals 15 residues. The germline CDR1 and CDR2 sequences are MGHRA and YSYEKL. Between the trimmed V and J ends, which lost 1 base and 6 bases, there was a span of 15 bases. The CDR3 DNA reads as TGCGCCAGCAGCCAAGTAGGGGGGCTAGGGGCTGAAGCTTTCTTT. This gives the protein CASSQVGGLGAEAFF.

The chain employs TRBV7-9 and TRBJ1-1; no firm D call. CDR3 length: 14 residues. The V gene lost 1 base and the J gene lost 5 bases, with 11 bases spanning the gap. Germline V CDR1 and CDR2: SEHNR, FQNEAQ (reference sequence). In DNA form, the CDR3 reads TGTGCCAGCAGCTTAGATTTGATGGCTACTGAAGCTTTCTTT. Encoded protein: CASSLDLMATEAFF.

This clonotype was recorded a few times. The genes are TRBV19 and TRBJ1-1, with 7 nucleotides matching TRBD1. Germline lookup yields CDR1 LNHDA and CDR2 SQIVND (reference sequence). The CDR3 totals 15 residues. Germline trimming cut 3 bases from V and 1 base from J; bases unmatched to any gene: 5. The DNA of the CDR3 is TGTGCCAGTAGTATTCCTGACAGGGCGAACACTGAAGCTTTCTTT. It encodes CASSIPDRANTEAFF. The variable domain in full, completed from reference TRBV19 and TRBJ1-1, reads DGGITQSPKYLFRKEGQNVTLSCEQNLNHDAMYWYRQDPGQGLRLIYYSQIVNDFQKGDIAEGYSVSREKKESFPLTVTSAQKNPTAFYLCASSIPDRANTEAFFGQGTRLTVV.

The rearrangement links TRBV4-1 to TRBJ1-6; 7 bases fit TRBD1. V lost 0 bases, J lost 9 bases, and 5 bases stayed unmatched. The germline V gene has CDR1 MGHRA and CDR2 YSYEKL. The CDR3 runs 15 residues. In DNA form, the CDR3 reads TGCGCCAGCAGCCAAGAGACAGGGAGGTTTTCACCCCTCCACTTT. It encodes CASSQETGRFSPLHF.

The J gene is TRBJ1-5, the V gene TRBV7-9; D is uncertain. Trimming removed 1 base from V and 5 bases from J, with 15 bases in between. CDR1 is SEHNR, CDR2 FQNEAQ, per germline (reference sequence). The CDR3 spans 16 residues. DNA for the CDR3: TGTGCCAGCAGCTTAGACGCTTCCCCGGCACATCAGCCCCAGCATTTT. It encodes CASSLDASPAHQPQHF.

The V call is TRBV9, the J call TRBJ2-3, with 10 positions matching TRBD2. The CDR3 spans 16 residues. J gave up 2 bases and V 0 bases, and 3 bases lay outside the gene matches. The V gene's germline CDR1 is SGDLS and CDR2 YYNGEE. Here the CDR3 DNA reads TGTGCCAGCAGCGTAGGACTAGCGGGCATCACAGATACGCAGTATTTT. This translates into CASSVGLAGITDTQYF.